Listed below are T cell receptor beta chains from one sample, sequenced in a study of blood T cell repertoires in COVID-19. Clones were read by immunoSEQ multiplex PCR, and TCRdb kept only the in-frame ones, dropping some. The top ten hold roughly 17% of the sample, which has more than 150,000 clones, 78% seen once. Material: PBMCs or T cells enriched from blood (not recorded which). The receptors stem from a woman aged 50 to 60 who had recovered from COVID-19. Each CDR3 is given with its conserved first and last residue. The D gene is left open where the match is weak. The listing skips clone size in some rows; elsewhere it reads once, few, many or a size class.

>TRBJ1-5|TRBV7-9|.|.
CASSSWPQHF
TGTGCCAGCAGCTCGTGGCCCCAGCATTTT
>TRBJ1-4|TRBV19|.|few
CASSVRQVNEKLFF
TGTGCCAGTAGTGTCCGACAGGTTAATGAAAAACTGTTTTTT
>TRBJ1-1|TRBV3-1/TRBV3-2|.|.
CASSQNRGNTEAFF
TGTGCCAGCAGCCAAAACCGGGGGAACACTGAAGCTTTCTTT
>TRBJ2-3|TRBV2|.|.
CASIQGITSSLQYF
TGTGCCAGCATTCAGGGAATTACCTCCAGCCTGCAGTATTTT
>TRBJ2-7|TRBV5-1|TRBD2|.
CASSASGGDYEQYF
TGCGCCAGCAGCGCTAGCGGGGGTGACTACGAGCAGTACTTC
>TRBJ1-5|TRBV18|.|few
CASSPPGGGNQPQHF
TGTGCCAGCTCACCACCCGGAGGGGGCAATCAGCCCCAGCATTTT
>TRBJ2-7|TRBV4-2|TRBD1|.
CASSSQGAAYEQYF
TGTGCCAGCAGCAGTCAGGGGGCAGCCTACGAGCAGTACTTC
>TRBJ2-7|TRBV2|.|.
CASSEDGGGNEQYF
TGTGCCAGCAGTGAAGATGGGGGAGGAAACGAGCAGTACTTC
>TRBJ2-5|TRBV30|.|few
CAWSVQGGETQYF
TGTGCCTGGAGTGTACAGGGTGGAGAGACCCAGTACTTC
>TRBJ1-1|TRBV6-2/TRBV6-3|.|.
CASSYLGMTEAFF
TGTGCCAGCAGTTACCTCGGGATGACTGAAGCTTTCTTT
>TRBJ2-2|TRBV5-1|.|.
CASSHTGTRNTGELFF
TGCGCCAGCAGCCACACCGGGACACGGAACACCGGGGAGCTGTTTTTT
>TRBJ1-5|TRBV19|.|once
CASSITGSINQPQHF
TGTGCCAGTAGTATAACAGGTTCGATCAATCAGCCCCAGCATTTT
>TRBJ1-5|TRBV28|TRBD1|.
CASSLGQLSYSNQPQHF
TGTGCCAGCAGTTTGGGACAGCTCAGTTATAGCAATCAGCCCCAGCATTTT
>TRBJ2-3|TRBV15|TRBD2|.
CATSRDHSGSRTDTQYF
TGTGCCACCAGCAGAGATCATAGCGGGAGTCGGACAGATACGCAGTATTTT
>TRBJ1-4|TRBV3-1/TRBV3-2|.|.
CASSQVVTEKLFF
TGTGCCAGCAGCCAAGTAGTTACGGAAAAACTGTTTTTT
>TRBJ2-3|TRBV12-3/TRBV12-4|.|.
CSIAQSTDTQYF
TGTTCGATAGCACAAAGCACAGATACGCAGTATTTT
>TRBJ1-6|TRBV9|.|.
CASSVEGVAYSPLHF
TGTGCCAGCAGCGTAGAGGGGGTAGCCTATTCACCCCTCCACTTT
>TRBJ2-5|TRBV5-1|.|.
CASSLGFRVREETQYF
TGCGCCAGCAGCTTGGGATTTCGGGTACGGGAGGAGACCCAGTACTTC
>TRBJ1-1|TRBV11-2|.|.
CASSLPGGGTEAFF
TGTGCCAGCAGCTTGCCGGGGGGCGGCACTGAAGCTTTCTTT
>TRBJ1-5|TRBV29-1|.|few
CSATVGQMGNQPQHF
TGCAGCGCTACAGTAGGACAAATGGGCAATCAGCCCCAGCATTTT
>TRBJ2-7|TRBV9|TRBD2|.
CASSVGGTSGYEQYF
TGTGCCAGCAGCGTAGGCGGGACTAGCGGCTACGAGCAGTACTTC
>TRBJ2-4|TRBV19|TRBD1|.
CASSNRGLVKNIQYF
TGTGCCAGTAGTAACAGGGGGCTCGTCAAAAACATTCAGTACTTC
>TRBJ1-4|TRBV23-1|.|.
CAGKGGETTNEKLFF
TGCGCCGGAAAGGGCGGGGAGACAACTAATGAAAAACTGTTTTTT
>TRBJ1-2|TRBV7-9|.|.
CASSLMGQGYGYTF
TGTGCCAGCAGCTTAATGGGACAAGGCTATGGCTACACCTTC
>TRBJ2-1|TRBV7-6|TRBD2|.
CASSPTGTSSGEQFF
TGTGCCAGCAGCCCAACCGGGACTAGCAGCGGTGAGCAGTTCTTC
>TRBJ2-5|TRBV6-2/TRBV6-3|TRBD2|.
CASSPYRTSGGNGETQYF
TGTGCCAGCAGTCCCTACCGGACTAGCGGGGGAAATGGGGAGACCCAGTACTTC
>TRBJ2-1|TRBV28|TRBD2|once
CASTQWSAGGINEQFF
TGTGCCAGCACCCAGTGGTCAGCGGGAGGAATAAATGAGCAGTTCTTC
>TRBJ1-1|TRBV5-6|TRBD1|.
CASSRGTALNTEAFF
TGTGCCAGCAGCCGAGGGACAGCCCTGAACACTGAAGCTTTCTTT
>TRBJ2-1|TRBV6-1|.|.
CASSEVGGAGEWSEQFF
TGTGCCAGCAGTGAAGTGGGGGGGGCGGGAGAGTGGAGTGAGCAGTTCTTC
>TRBJ2-7|TRBV28|.|.
CASRPGSRSYEQYF
TGTGCCAGCAGACCAGGCTCCCGCTCCTACGAGCAGTACTTC
>TRBJ2-7|TRBV12-5|.|.
CASDKGRGGGSARQSKGEQYF
TGTGCTAGCGATAAAGGAAGGGGCGGTGGGTCGGCCCGGCAGTCCAAGGGAGAGCAGTACTTC
>TRBJ2-7|TRBV5-1|TRBD2|.
CASSGGLGSYEQYF
TGCGCCAGCAGCGGGGGACTAGGGTCCTACGAGCAGTACTTC
>TRBJ2-1|TRBV4-2|.|.
CASSQDGAPARGTYNEQFF
TGTGCCAGCAGCCAAGATGGGGCGCCGGCTAGGGGGACCTACAATGAGCAGTTCTTC
>TRBJ2-5|TRBV19|TRBD2|few
CASSAGLAGGVETQYF
TGTGCCAGTAGTGCCGGACTAGCGGGAGGCGTAGAGACCCAGTACTTC
>TRBJ2-3|TRBV7-9|.|.
CASSLSGGSDTQYF
TGTGCCAGCAGCTTATCCGGGGGTTCCGATACGCAGTATTTT
>TRBJ2-3|TRBV19|.|.
CASSARAQGIDTQYF
TGTGCCAGTAGTGCCCGTGCCCAGGGGATAGATACGCAGTATTTT